These 5 T cell receptor beta chains originate from one sample sequenced in a study of STAT5B mutations in CD4+ large granular lymphocyte leukemia. Method: immunoSEQ multiplex PCR; TCRdb's copy keeps in-frame clones and lacks some. The sample yields 35,000 or so clones, roughly nine tenths seen once. The source material was CD4+ T cells from blood buffy coats. These receptors all stem from a human donor in good health.

This chain joins TRBV5-6 and TRBJ1-2; maybe TRBD1 (5 bases). CDR1 and CDR2 (germline): SGHDT, YYEEEE. The CDR3 length is 13 residues. V lost 2 bases and J lost 7, with 12 bases in between. Here the CDR3 reads CASSLTREGGYTF. CDR3 sequence (DNA): TGTGCCAGCAGCTTAACCAGGGAGGGTGGCTACACCTTC.

The chain has TRBV7-2 and TRBJ2-7; 13 nucleotides line up with TRBD2. Germline V gene sequence: CDR1 SGHTA, CDR2 FQGNSA. The length of the CDR3 is 15 residues. The trim removed 5 bases at V and 2 bases at J, leaving 3 bases unmatched. The CDR3 DNA reads as TGTGCCAGCAGCCTTACTAGCGGGAGGGCCTACGAGCAGTACTTC. It yields the protein CASSLTSGRAYEQYF.

The chain carries TRBV5-1 and TRBJ2-1, with TRBD2 as a possible D gene (5 bases). This CDR3 is built from 15 residues. V was cut by 0 bases and J by 9 bases, with 16 bases left in between. CDR1 SGHRS and CDR2 YFSETQ come from the germline V gene. The CDR3 region is CASSLGLAQEGEQFF. In DNA form, the CDR3 reads TGCGCCAGCAGCTTGGGTCTAGCTCAAGAGGGTGAGCAGTTCTTC.

J is TRBJ2-3 and V is TRBV19; 7 nucleotides agree with TRBD2. V dropped 4 bases and J dropped 6; count of bases not matched to a gene: 4. In germline, CDR1 is LNHDA, CDR2 SQIVND (reference sequence). This CDR3 comprises 13 residues. The CDR3 nucleotides are TGTGCCAGTAGTAACCCTAGCGGTGATACGCAGTATTTT. Translating gives CASSNPSGDTQYF.

The V gene is TRBV18, the J gene TRBJ2-3; D is perhaps TRBD1 (6 bases). This CDR3 spans 15 amino acids. Trimming stripped 2 bases from V and 5 bases from J, with 14 bases between. Germline CDR1 reads KGHSH; CDR2 reads LQKENI. The CDR3 loop reads CASSPGQSLVDTQYF. The DNA for the CDR3 is TGTGCCAGCTCACCAGGACAGTCCCTCGTAGATACGCAGTATTTT.